The text below deals with one TCR beta chain. Which antigen it targets is not known. The sample holds no much larger clone one base away, and base qualities are not on file. The CDR3 numbers 14 residues from cysteine through phenylalanine. Of the read, only the CDR3 DNA is kept; its 42 bases are in frame from base 1. Germline trimming: 2 bases from V, 10 bases from J; junction bases outside gene matches: 7. The germline V gene sets CDR1 to MGHRA and CDR2 to YSYEKL. Roughly 2 micrograms of genomic DNA were extracted from cryopreserved PBMCs for TCR beta library preparation. Longitudinal blood samples from CLL patients on ibrutinib monotherapy underwent high-throughput TCR beta sequencing. The patients took part in an open-label, single-center phase 2 trial of ibrutinib monotherapy. The record originates from a study of cytotoxic CD8 clonotypes in ibrutinib-treated CLL (dated by TCRdb to about 2021). Regarding the study in general: In this cohort, 15 or so patients were treatment-naive and fewer than 13 were relapsed/refractory, while 17 to 18 had unmutated IGHV. Responses were partial in roughly 24 patients and complete in 2; after median approximately 69 months follow-up, about 14 stayed in remission and roughly twelve progressed. The response samples were drawn at a median of approximately twelve months into treatment, with a range of about 6 to 40 months. On average, each sample had some 260,000 productive templates and around 100,000 productive rearrangements. Of the 86 people in the trial, approximately 24 had longitudinal samples available. Cryopreserved peripheral blood mononuclear cells were obtained before treatment, at response, and at either sustained remission or disease progression. Every sample from remission and from progressive disease was obtained while the patients were still on ibrutinib.

What the research found in general, with its limitations: Lymph node repertoires were not examined, and the timing of sampling was not matched between patients in sustained remission and those whose disease progressed. Public clonotypes were rare and either shrank or stayed stable during treatment, and the rise in clonality at ibrutinib response reflected expansion of private clonotypes. Baseline clonality was found to be higher than that of age-matched healthy donors and was strongly correlated with circulating CD8+ T-cell counts. Clonality increased at ibrutinib response, stayed stable in sustained remission, and fell back toward baseline at progression.

The goal of deep resolution MiSeq sequencing was a depth between 1 in 1 million and 1 in 200,000 T cells, and coverage averaged 10x per clonotype. TCR beta libraries were generated with the immunoSEQ hsTCRB Kit. Processing in the source paper ran as follows. The data were analyzed with ImmunoSEQ Analyzer and ImmunoSEQ Data Assistant, and V, D and J gene assignments followed IMGT definitions. Clonality was computed as one minus normalized Shannon entropy of productive rearrangement frequencies, ranging from 0 to 1. Only overrepresented clonotypes making up at least 0.05% of each patient's repertoire were included in the public clonotype analysis. Fewer than 15 repertoires from age-matched healthy donors, obtained from immuneACCESS, served as clonality controls. TCRdb mirrors the immuneACCESS table, restricted to in-frame sequences. Some clones are absent from its copies; in checked studies, under half trace to an unresolved V gene, and the reason for the others is unknown. The V and J calls and clone size were taken over from that table, and D and trimming were inferred from the DNA. The sample table holds approximately 350,000 clones, of which around 66% were seen once. The ten largest clones capture around 6.6% of the sample.

The rearranged chain carries TRBV4-1 and TRBJ1-5, with 8 bases aligning to TRBD1. This clonotype originated in a human donor with chronic lymphocytic leukemia. This specimen was PBMCs, taken after 36 months of ibrutinib treatment. The CDR3 region reads CASSQPGTGDPQHF. The DNA sequence is TGCGCCAGCAGCCAACCTGGGACAGGCGATCCCCAGCATTTT.